This TCR beta chain appears in the sequencing data of a study of shared clonotypes between healthy human individuals. This CDR3 spans 15 amino acids. With 3 bases clipped from V and 9 bases from J, the junction kept 10 bases outside the gene matches. Germline V gene data show CDR1 as KGHSH and CDR2 as LQKENI. In regard to this clone: Its antigen is not identified.

The study's findings and limits: Read depth was anticipated to influence clonotype sharing among donors. As a rule, naive subsets had a larger estimated richness than memory subsets.

On sorted subsets, replicate PCRs used about 180 ng DNA, or tens of thousands of T cell genomes. Only in-frame clones appear in the TCRdb table, and some are missing; sequencing was by immunoSEQ multiplex PCR. The data contain about 2.5 million clones, under 95% of them singletons. Sample: naive CD4+ T cells from PBMCs. Subset meaning: CD45RA+ positively selected. The sequence was obtained from a man younger than 35 in good health. Some clones in this sample may be carry-over from other donors' samples. The genes are TRBV18 and TRBJ2-1, with 8 bases matching TRBD2. CDR3 loop: CASSPMSGGLVEQFF. The CDR3 DNA reads as TGTGCCAGCTCACCGATGAGCGGGGGCCTCGTTGAGCAGTTCTTC. The full variable domain, its missing parts supplied by reference TRBV18 and TRBJ2-1, is NAGVMQNPRHLVRRRGQEARLRCSPMKGHSHVYWYRQLPEEGLKFMVYLQKENIIDESGMPKERFSAEFPKEGPSILRIQQVVRGDSAAYFCASSPMSGGLVEQFFGPGTRLTVL.